This T cell receptor beta chain was recorded in a study of cytomegalovirus exposure and HLA in healthy donors. Study information: Approximately 85 million unique TCRs from HLA-typed donors made up an early data release.

The length of the CDR3 is 15 residues. Between the trimmed V and J ends, which lost 0 bases and 6 bases, there was a span of 9 bases. Germline V CDR1 and CDR2: SNHLY, FYNNEI. Amplification used 60 Vbeta primers and 13 Jbeta primers. TCRdb's copy holds only in-frame clones and misses some; the assay was immunoSEQ multiplex PCR. This table has under 200,000 clones, over 75% appearing once. This clone was recorded once. Specimen: PBMCs. The rearrangement uses TRBV2 and TRBJ1-6; tentatively, D is TRBD1 (5 bases). The source of this sequence is a man between 18 and 35 years old in good health and CMV-seropositive. CDR3 in DNA: TGTGCCAGCAGTGAAGCGGGGAGGGGTAATTCACCCCTCCACTTT. Translated: CASSEAGRGNSPLHF.